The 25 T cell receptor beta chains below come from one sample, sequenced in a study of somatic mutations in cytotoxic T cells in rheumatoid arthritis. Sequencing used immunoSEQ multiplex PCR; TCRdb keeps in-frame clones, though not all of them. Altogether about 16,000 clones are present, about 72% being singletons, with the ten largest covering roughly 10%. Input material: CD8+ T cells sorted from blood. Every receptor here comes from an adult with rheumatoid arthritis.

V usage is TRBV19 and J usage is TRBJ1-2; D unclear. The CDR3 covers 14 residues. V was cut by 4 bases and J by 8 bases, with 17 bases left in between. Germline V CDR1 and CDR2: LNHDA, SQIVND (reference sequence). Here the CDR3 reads CASSTRDGYWGYTF. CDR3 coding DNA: TGTGCCAGTAGTACCCGAGACGGCTATTGGGGCTACACCTTC.

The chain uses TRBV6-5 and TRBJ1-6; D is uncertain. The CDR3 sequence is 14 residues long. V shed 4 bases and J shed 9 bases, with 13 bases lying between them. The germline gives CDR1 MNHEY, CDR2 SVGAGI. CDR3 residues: CASSLGIYGSPLHF. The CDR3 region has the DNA TGTGCCAGCAGTTTGGGGATATATGGTTCACCCCTCCACTTT.

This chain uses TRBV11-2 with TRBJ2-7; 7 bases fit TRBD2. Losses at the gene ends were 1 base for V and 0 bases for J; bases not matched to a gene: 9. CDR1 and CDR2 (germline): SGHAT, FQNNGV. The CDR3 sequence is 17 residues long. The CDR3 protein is CASSLVGGGLSSYEQYF. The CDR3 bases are TGTGCCAGCAGCTTAGTGGGGGGGGGACTTAGCTCCTACGAGCAGTACTTC. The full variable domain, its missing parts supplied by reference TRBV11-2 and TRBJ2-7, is EAGVAQSPRYKIIEKRQSVAFWCNPISGHATLYWYQQILGQGPKLLIQFQNNGVVDDSQLPKDRFSAERLKGVDSTLKIQPAKLEDSAVYLCASSLVGGGLSSYEQYFGPGTRLTVT.

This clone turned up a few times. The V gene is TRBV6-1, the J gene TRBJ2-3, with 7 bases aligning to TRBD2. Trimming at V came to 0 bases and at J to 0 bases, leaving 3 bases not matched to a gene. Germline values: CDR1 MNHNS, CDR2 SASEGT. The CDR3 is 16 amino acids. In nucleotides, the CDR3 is TGTGCCAGCAGTGAAGCGACGGGGGGAAGCACAGATACGCAGTATTTT. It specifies CASSEATGGSTDTQYF.

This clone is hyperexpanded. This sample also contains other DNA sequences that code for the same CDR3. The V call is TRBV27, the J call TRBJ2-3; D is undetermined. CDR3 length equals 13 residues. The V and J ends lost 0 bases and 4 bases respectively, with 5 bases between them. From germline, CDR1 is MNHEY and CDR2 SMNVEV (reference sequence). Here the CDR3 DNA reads TGTGCCAGCAGTTTATCCCGACCAGATACGCAGTATTTT. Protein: CASSLSRPDTQYF.

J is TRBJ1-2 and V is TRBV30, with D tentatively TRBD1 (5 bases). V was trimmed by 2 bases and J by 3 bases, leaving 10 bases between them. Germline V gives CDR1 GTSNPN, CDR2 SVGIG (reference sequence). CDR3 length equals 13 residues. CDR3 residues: CAWSPDMDYGYTF. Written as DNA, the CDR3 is TGTGCCTGGAGTCCGGACATGGACTATGGCTACACCTTC.

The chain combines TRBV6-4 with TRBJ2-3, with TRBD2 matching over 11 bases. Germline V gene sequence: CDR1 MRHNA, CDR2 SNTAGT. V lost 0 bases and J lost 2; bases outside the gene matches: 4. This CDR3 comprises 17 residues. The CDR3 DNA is TGTGCCAGCAGTGACTCGGCTAGCGGGGGGTCCACAGATACGCAGTATTTT. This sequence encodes CASSDSASGGSTDTQYF.

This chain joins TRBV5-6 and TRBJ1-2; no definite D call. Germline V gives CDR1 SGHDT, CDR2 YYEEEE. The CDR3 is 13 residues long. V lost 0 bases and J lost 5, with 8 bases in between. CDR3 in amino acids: CASSLGTVYGYTF. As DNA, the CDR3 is TGTGCCAGCAGCTTGGGGACGGTTTATGGCTACACCTTC.

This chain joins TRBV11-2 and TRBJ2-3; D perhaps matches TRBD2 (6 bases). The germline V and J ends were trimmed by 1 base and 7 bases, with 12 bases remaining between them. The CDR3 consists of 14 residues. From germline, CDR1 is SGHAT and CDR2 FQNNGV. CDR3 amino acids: CASSLAMSGHTQYF. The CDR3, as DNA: TGTGCCAGCAGCTTAGCGATGAGCGGGCATACGCAGTATTTT.

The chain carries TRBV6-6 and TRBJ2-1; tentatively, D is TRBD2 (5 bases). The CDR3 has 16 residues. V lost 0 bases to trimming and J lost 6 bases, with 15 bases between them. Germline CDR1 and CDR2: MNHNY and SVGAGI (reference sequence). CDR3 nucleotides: TGTGCCAGCAGTTACTCCCCGAGTAGCGTGGGCAATGAGCAGTTCTTC. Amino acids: CASSYSPSSVGNEQFF.

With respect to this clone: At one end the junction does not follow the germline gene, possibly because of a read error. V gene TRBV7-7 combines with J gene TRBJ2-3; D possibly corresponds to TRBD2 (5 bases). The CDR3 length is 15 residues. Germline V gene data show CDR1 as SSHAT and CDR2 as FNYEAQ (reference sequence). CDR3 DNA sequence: TGTGCTAGCAGCTTAGAGGGCGGCGTTTCGGGTACGCAGTATTTT. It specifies CASSLEGGVSGTQYF.

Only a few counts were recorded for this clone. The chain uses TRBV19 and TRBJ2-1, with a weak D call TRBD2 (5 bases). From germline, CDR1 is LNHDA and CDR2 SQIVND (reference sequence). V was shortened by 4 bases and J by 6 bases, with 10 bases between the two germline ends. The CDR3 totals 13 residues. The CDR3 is CASSNGRGNEQFF. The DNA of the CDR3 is TGTGCCAGTAGTAACGGACGGGGCAATGAGCAGTTCTTC.

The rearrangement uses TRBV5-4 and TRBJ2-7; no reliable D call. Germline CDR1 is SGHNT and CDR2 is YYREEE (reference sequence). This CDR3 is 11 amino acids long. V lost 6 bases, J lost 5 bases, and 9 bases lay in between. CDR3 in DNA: TGTGCCAGCAAAGACCCAGACGAGCAGTACGTC. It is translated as CASKDPDEQYV.

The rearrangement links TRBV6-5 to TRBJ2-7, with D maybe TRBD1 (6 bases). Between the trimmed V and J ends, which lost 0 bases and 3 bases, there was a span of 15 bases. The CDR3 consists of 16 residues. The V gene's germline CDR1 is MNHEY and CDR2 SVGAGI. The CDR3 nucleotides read TGTGCCAGCAGTTACTCGGGGGCCCTAGCAGGCTACGAGCAGTACTTC. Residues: CASSYSGALAGYEQYF.

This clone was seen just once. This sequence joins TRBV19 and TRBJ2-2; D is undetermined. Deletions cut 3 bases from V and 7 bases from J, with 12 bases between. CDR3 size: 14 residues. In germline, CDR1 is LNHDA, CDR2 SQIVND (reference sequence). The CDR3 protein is CASSIWVYGGELFF. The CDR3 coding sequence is TGTGCCAGTAGTATTTGGGTTTACGGCGGGGAGCTGTTTTTT.

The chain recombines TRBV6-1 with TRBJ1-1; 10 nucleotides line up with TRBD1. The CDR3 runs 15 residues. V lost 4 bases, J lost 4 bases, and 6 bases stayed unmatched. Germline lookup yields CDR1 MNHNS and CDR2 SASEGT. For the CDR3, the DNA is TGTGCCAGCAGTGCCGACAGGGGGCCTAGCACTGAAGCTTTCTTT. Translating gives CASSADRGPSTEAFF.

The CDR3 sequence: CASSLERWDRATEAFF. In DNA form, the CDR3 reads TGTGCCAGCAGCTTAGAGAGGTGGGACAGGGCCACTGAAGCTTTCTTT. The chain joins TRBV7-8 to TRBJ1-1; 9 bases are a match to TRBD1. Trimming removed 1 base from V and 4 bases from J; junction bases left unmatched: 7. Germline-derived CDR1 and CDR2 are SGHVS and FQNEAQ. The CDR3 runs to 16 residues.

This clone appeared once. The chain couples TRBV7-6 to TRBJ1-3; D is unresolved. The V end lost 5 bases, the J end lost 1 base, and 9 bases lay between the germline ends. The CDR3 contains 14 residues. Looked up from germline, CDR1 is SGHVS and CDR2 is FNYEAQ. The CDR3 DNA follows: TGTGCCAGCAGCCCGACGGGTTCTGGAAACACCATATATTTT. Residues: CASSPTGSGNTIYF.

CDR3 sequence: CASGGGSGTYEQYF. The DNA for the CDR3 is TGCGCCAGCGGAGGGGGGAGCGGAACCTACGAGCAGTACTTC. This sequence joins TRBV10-2 and TRBJ2-7; either TRBD1 or TRBD2 may supply D (6 bases each). The CDR3 runs 14 residues. The germline V and J ends were trimmed by 8 bases and 2 bases, with 16 bases remaining between them. From germline, CDR1 is WSHSY and CDR2 SAAADI.

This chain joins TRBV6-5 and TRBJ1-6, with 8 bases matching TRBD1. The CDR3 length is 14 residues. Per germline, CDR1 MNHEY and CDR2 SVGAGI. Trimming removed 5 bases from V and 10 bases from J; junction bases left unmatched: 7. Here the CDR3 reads CASSHRGVRSPLHF. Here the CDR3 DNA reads TGTGCCAGCAGTCACAGGGGGGTCCGGTCACCCCTCCACTTT.

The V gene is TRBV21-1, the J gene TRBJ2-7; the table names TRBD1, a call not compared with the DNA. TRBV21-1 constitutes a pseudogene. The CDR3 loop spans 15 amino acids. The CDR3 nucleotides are TGTGCCAGCACCGAAAACAGGGTACGCTCCTACGAGCAGTACGTC. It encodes CASTENRVRSYEQYV.

CDR3 bases: TGTGCCAGCAGCTTAAGAGACAGGGGGTTCTACACCTTC. It codes for CASSLRDRGFYTF. The chain links TRBV7-8 to TRBJ1-2, with 9 bases fitting TRBD1. J lost 10 bases, V lost 2 bases, and 5 bases had no gene match. There are 13 residues in the CDR3. Germline CDR1 SGHVS, CDR2 FQNEAQ.

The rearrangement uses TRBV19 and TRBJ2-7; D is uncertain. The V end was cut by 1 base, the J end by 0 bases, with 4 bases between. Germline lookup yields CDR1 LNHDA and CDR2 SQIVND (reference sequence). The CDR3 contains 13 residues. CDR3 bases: TGTGCCAGTAGTATAGCGGTCTCCTACGAGCAGTACTTC. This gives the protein CASSIAVSYEQYF.

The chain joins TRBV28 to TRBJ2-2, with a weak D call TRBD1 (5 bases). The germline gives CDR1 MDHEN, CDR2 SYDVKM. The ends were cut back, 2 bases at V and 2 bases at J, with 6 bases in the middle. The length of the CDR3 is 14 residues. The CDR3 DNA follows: TGTGCCAGCAGTTTACAGGGAAACACCGGGGAGCTGTTTTTT. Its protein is CASSLQGNTGELFF.

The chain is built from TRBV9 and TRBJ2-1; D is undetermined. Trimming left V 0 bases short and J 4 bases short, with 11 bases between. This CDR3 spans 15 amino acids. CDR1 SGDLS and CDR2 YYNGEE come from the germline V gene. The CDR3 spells CASSVAGPSYNEQFF. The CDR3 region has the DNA TGTGCCAGCAGCGTAGCAGGCCCGTCTTACAATGAGCAGTTCTTC.